Each of the 7 T cell receptor beta chains below was sequenced from the same sample in a study of neurological immune-mediated disorders. A single record per CDR3 protein comes from TCRdb applying MiXCR to the 5' RACE reads. The table includes tens of thousands of distinct CDR3 sequences, 10% detected once. The sequenced sample consisted of PBMCs. These receptors came from a middle-aged man in good health.

This clonotype was seen many times. The chain uses TRBV6-5 and TRBJ2-7, with TRBD1 matching 9 bases. With 6 bases clipped from V and 3 bases from J, the junction kept 6 bases outside the gene matches. The CDR3 has 14 amino acids. Germline lookup yields CDR1 MNHEY and CDR2 SVGAGI. The CDR3 DNA sequence: TGTGCCAGCAGGAGGGACAGGGCCCTCTACGAGCAGTACTTC. This codes for CASRRDRALYEQYF.

The table lists this clonotype with many counts. The chain carries TRBV29-1 and TRBJ2-7, with 11 bases matching TRBD1. V shed 8 bases, J shed 3 bases, and the junction held 6 bases outside the gene matches. Germline V lookup: CDR1 SQVTM, CDR2 ANQGSEA. The CDR3 has 13 residues. CDR3 bases: TGCAGCATTCGGACAGGGGGCTACTACGAGCAGTACTTC. Translated: CSIRTGGYYEQYF.

This clonotype was counted at least ten times. This sequence joins TRBV7-3 and TRBJ2-7; D remains unclear. The CDR3 totals 14 residues. V shed 1 base and J shed 2 bases, with 9 bases lying between them. The germline gives CDR1 SGHTA, CDR2 FQGTGA. CDR3 residues: CASSLRAGAYEQYF. The DNA of the CDR3 is TGTGCCAGCAGCTTAAGGGCTGGGGCCTACGAGCAGTACTTC.

This clonotype was detected ten times or more. The rearrangement links TRBV20-1 to TRBJ2-3, with D possibly matching TRBD2 (7 bases). The CDR3 has 15 residues. Between the trimmed V and J ends, which lost 6 bases and 0 bases, there was a span of 16 bases. From germline, CDR1 is DFQATT and CDR2 SNEGSKA (reference sequence). This CDR3 is CSAQRGGGSTDTQYF. In nucleotides, the CDR3 is TGCAGTGCCCAGAGAGGGGGGGGCAGCACAGATACGCAGTATTTT.

This clonotype was seen many times. One junction end does not reproduce the germline sequence, and a read error may be involved. The rearrangement links TRBV7-7 to TRBJ2-5; 7 nucleotides align to TRBD2. The V gene's germline CDR1 is SSHAT and CDR2 FNYEAQ (reference sequence). CDR3 length: 13 amino acids. CDR3: CASSSGREETQYF. CDR3 nucleotides: TGTGCTAGCAGCTCGGGGAGGGAAGAGACCCAGTACTTC.

This rearrangement joins TRBV28 to TRBJ1-5; weak D call: TRBD1 (5 bases). The CDR3 has 14 amino acids. Germline V gives CDR1 MDHEN, CDR2 SYDVKM. V was cut by 5 bases and J by 6 bases, with 14 bases left in between. In nucleotides, the CDR3 is TGTGCCAGCAGTCCCAGGGAGTCCGGTCAGCCCCAGCATTTT. Its protein is CASSPRESGQPQHF.

The table lists this clonotype with many counts. The rearrangement links TRBV3-1 to TRBJ1-6, with a tentative D call TRBD1 (6 bases). CDR1 and CDR2 from the germline V gene are LGHDT and YNNKEL (reference sequence). The CDR3 contains 17 residues. With 1 base removed from V and 5 bases from J, the gap between germline ends came to 15 bases. CDR3 DNA sequence: TGTGCCAGCAGCCAAGGGTGGCAGGGGTTCGATAATTCACCCCTCCACTTT. Amino acids: CASSQGWQGFDNSPLHF. The full variable domain, completed using reference TRBV3-1 and TRBJ1-6, is DTAVSQTPKYLVTQMGNDKSIKCEQNLGHDTMYWYKQDSKKFLKIMFSYNNKELIINETVPNRFSPKSPDKAHLNLHINSLELGDSAVYFCASSQGWQGFDNSPLHFGNGTRLTVT.